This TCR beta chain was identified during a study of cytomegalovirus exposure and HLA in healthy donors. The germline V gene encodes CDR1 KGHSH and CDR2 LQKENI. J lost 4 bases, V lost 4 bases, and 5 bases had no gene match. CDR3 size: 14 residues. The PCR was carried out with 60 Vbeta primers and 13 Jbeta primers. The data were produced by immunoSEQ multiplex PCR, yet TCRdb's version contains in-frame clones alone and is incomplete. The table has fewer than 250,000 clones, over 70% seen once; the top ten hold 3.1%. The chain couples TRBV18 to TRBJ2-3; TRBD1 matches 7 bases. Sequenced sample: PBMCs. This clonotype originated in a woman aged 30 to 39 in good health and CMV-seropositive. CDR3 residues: CASSHPTGPDTQYF. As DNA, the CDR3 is TGTGCCAGCTCACACCCGACAGGGCCAGATACGCAGTATTTT.